A selection of T cell receptor beta chains follows, all from one sample in a study of monozygotic twins with inflammatory bowel disease. TCRdb re-called the 5' RACE reads and gives one entry per CDR3 protein, without DNA. In all, the sample yields around 370,000 distinct CDR3 sequences. The sample comprised blood. These receptor sequences come from a human donor with ulcerative colitis or Crohn's disease, or a healthy co-twin of an affected twin (not recorded which). Each CDR3 is given with its conserved first and last residue.

V: TRBV6-1
length: 15
J: TRBJ1-5
CDR3: CASSETSGSNQPQHF

V: TRBV20-1
length: 17
J: TRBJ1-6
CDR3: CSATGNRGSSYNSPLHF

V: TRBV7-8
length: 15
J: TRBJ2-7
CDR3: CASSSLGGGSYEQYF

V: TRBV5-6
length: 16
J: TRBJ2-7
CDR3: CASRPRQAPLVGEQYF

V: TRBV3-1
length: 15
J: TRBJ1-6
CDR3: CASSHPDTYNSPLHF

V: TRBV25-1
length: 15
J: TRBJ1-5
CDR3: CASSRQVTSNQPQHF

V: TRBV5-6
length: 15
J: TRBJ1-6
CDR3: CASSLLRGYNSPLHF

V: TRBV6-2/TRBV6-3
length: 13
J: TRBJ1-1
CDR3: CASSYSGGTEAFF

V: TRBV20-1
length: 15
J: TRBJ1-2
CDR3: CSARTWDRGLYGYTF

V: TRBV10-3
length: 18
J: TRBJ2-3
CDR3: CAIRKGTSGGDNTDTQYF

V: TRBV20-1
length: 16
J: TRBJ1-2
CDR3: CSARASAGSQHGGYTF

V: TRBV5-1
length: 15
J: TRBJ2-7
CDR3: CASSLGGPYSYEQYF

V: TRBV7-7
length: 15
J: TRBJ2-5
CDR3: CASSLAGSGSETQYF

V: TRBV5-1
length: 15
J: TRBJ2-2
CDR3: CASSLQGMNTGELFF

V: TRBV4-2
length: 16
J: TRBJ2-3
CDR3: CASSQTSGGAWDTQYF

V: TRBV7-2
length: 13
J: TRBJ1-1
CDR3: CASSADRGTEAFF

V: TRBV7-9
length: 16
J: TRBJ2-4
CDR3: CASSLIPGYEGDIQYF

V: TRBV11-1
length: 14
J: TRBJ2-2
CDR3: CASRDQPNTGELFF

V: TRBV11-3
length: 15
J: TRBJ2-7
CDR3: CASSPGQGESYEQYF

V: TRBV7-9
length: 14
J: TRBJ2-5
CDR3: CASSFSDVAETQYF